These 23 T cell receptor beta chains were sequenced from one sample in a study of regulatory T cells in long-lasting Graves disease. The time point denotes: persistent/refractory GD, antithyroid drugs over 5 years with positive TRAb. Generation of the TCR library employed RNA extracted from PBMCs. Construction of the TCR beta libraries employed iRepertoire HTBI primers in conjunction with Arm-PCR of CDR3 regions. TCRdb reprocessed the multiplex PCR reads with MiXCR, giving one entry per CDR3 protein. In the table there are 400,000 to 500,000 distinct CDR3 sequences, 20% to 25% of which are singletons. The sequenced sample was peripheral blood mononuclear cells (PBMCs), obtained when the disease was refractory, from a patient treated with antithyroid drugs. These receptor sequences come from a female donor with Graves disease.

This clonotype was detected ten times or more. The J gene is TRBJ2-7, the V gene TRBV20-1; TRBD2 agrees at 12 bases. Trimming removed 5 bases from V and 6 bases from J; junction bases left unmatched: 5. The CDR3 is 13 amino acids. Germline lookup yields CDR1 DFQATT and CDR2 SNEGSKA (reference sequence). CDR3 sequence: CSAPLAGGIEQYF. In DNA, the CDR3 is TGCAGTGCTCCCCTAGCGGGAGGGATCGAGCAGTACTTC.

Turning to this clonotype: A much larger clone differs by one base, so this may be a read error. The chain uses TRBV9 and TRBJ1-4, with TRBD1 matching 7 bases. The V gene's germline CDR1 is SGDLS and CDR2 YYNGEE. CDR3 length: 15 residues. The CDR3: CASSVGQGADEELFF. Written as DNA, the CDR3 is TGTGCCAGCAGCGTAGGACAGGGAGCGGATGAAGAACTGTTTTTT.

The chain links TRBV12-3 or TRBV12-4 to TRBJ1-3, with D uncertain. This CDR3 region has 12 residues. V lost 7 bases and J lost 4, with 8 bases in between. This CDR3 reads CASTPEGNTIYF. In nucleotides, the CDR3 is TGTGCCAGCACTCCAGAGGGAAACACCATATATTTT.

This rearrangement joins TRBV19 to TRBJ1-6; 8 bases match TRBD1. CDR3 size: 15 residues. Germline values: CDR1 LNHDA, CDR2 SQIVND (reference sequence). The V gene end was trimmed by 6 bases and the J gene end by 10 bases; junction bases not matched to a gene: 11. CDR3 protein: CASSPRDRYPSPLHF. Written as DNA, the CDR3 is TGTGCCAGTAGCCCCCGGGACAGGTATCCCTCACCCCTCCACTTT.

This clonotype was recorded a few times. The rearrangement links TRBV18 to TRBJ2-4; 12 nucleotides match TRBD2. V shed 3 bases, J shed 8 bases, and the junction held 2 bases outside the gene matches. Per the germline V gene, CDR1 is KGHSH and CDR2 is LQKENI. The CDR3 extends over 14 amino acids. The CDR3 region is CASSPGLAGYIQYF. The CDR3 DNA is TGTGCCAGCTCACCGGGACTAGCGGGTTACATTCAGTACTTC.

This clonotype was counted ten times or more. This sequence joins TRBV4-1 and TRBJ1-4; D call uncertain. The CDR3 has 14 amino acids. Per the germline V gene, CDR1 is MGHRA and CDR2 is YSYEKL. V was trimmed by 7 bases and J by 3 bases, leaving 12 bases between them. The CDR3 DNA follows: TGCGCCAGCACGGACCTCCGTCCTAATGAAAAACTGTTTTTT. It specifies CASTDLRPNEKLFF.

This clonotype was seen a handful of times. The chain employs TRBV28 and TRBJ2-7, with TRBD1 identical over 12 bases. The CDR3 sequence is 14 residues long. Germline V lookup: CDR1 MDHEN, CDR2 SYDVKM. J was trimmed by 6 bases and V by 3 bases; bases with no gene match: 3. DNA of the CDR3: TGTGCCAGCAGTTTCGGGACAGGGGGCACCGAGCAGTACTTC. It specifies CASSFGTGGTEQYF.

This clonotype occurred many times. This chain joins TRBV19 and TRBJ1-2; TRBD1 is a possible D gene (5 bases). Germline V gene data show CDR1 as LNHDA and CDR2 as SQIVND (reference sequence). V lost 4 bases, J lost 5 bases, and 14 bases lay in between. The CDR3 totals 14 residues. The CDR3 DNA reads TGTGCCAGTAGTAGTTTGGGGGAAGGATATGGCTACACCTTC. This encodes CASSSLGEGYGYTF.

This clonotype was observed at least ten times. This chain uses TRBV28 with TRBJ2-7; D possibly matches TRBD1 or TRBD2 (6 bases each). The germline V gene has CDR1 MDHEN and CDR2 SYDVKM. The CDR3 spans 11 residues. The CDR3 region is CPTGGPYEQYF. In DNA, the CDR3 is TGTCCCACCGGGGGCCCCTACGAGCAGTACTTC.

This clonotype was found a few times. This sequence joins TRBV12-3 or TRBV12-4 and TRBJ2-7; no clear D gene. V gave up 1 base and J gave up 5 bases, with 15 bases separating them. This CDR3 has 15 residues. The CDR3 region is CASSLDRTLIHEQYF. CDR3 bases: TGTGCCAGCAGTTTAGACCGCACACTGATCCACGAGCAGTACTTC.

This clonotype was seen a few times. CDR3 protein: CATMADRSNEQFF. Written as DNA, the CDR3 is TGTGCCACCATGGCGGATAGGTCCAATGAGCAGTTCTTC. The rearrangement joins TRBV24-1 to TRBJ2-1; D is unresolved. This CDR3 has 13 amino acids. V lost 8 bases and J 6 bases, leaving 13 bases between the germline ends. Looked up from germline, CDR1 is KGHDR and CDR2 is SFDVKD.

This clonotype was found many times. The chain couples TRBV28 to TRBJ1-5, with D unclear. The V end lost 6 bases, the J end lost 7 bases, and 10 bases lay between the germline ends. The CDR3 spans 12 residues. The V gene's germline CDR1 is MDHEN and CDR2 SYDVKM. CDR3 residues: CASSSGWQPQHF. The CDR3 nucleotides read TGTGCCAGCAGCTCGGGTTGGCAGCCCCAGCATTTT.

This sequence joins TRBV15 and TRBJ1-1, with D perhaps TRBD1 (5 bases). V shed 3 bases and J shed 4 bases, with 12 bases lying between them. This CDR3 contains 14 residues. The V gene's germline CDR1 is LNHNV and CDR2 YYDKDF (reference sequence). The CDR3 DNA sequence: TGTGCCACCAGCAGTAGACAGTTCACCACTGAAGCTTTCTTT. Amino acids: CATSSRQFTTEAFF.

The chain links TRBV25-1 to TRBJ1-3; 7 positions agree with TRBD1. The germline V gene encodes CDR1 MGHDK and CDR2 SYGVNS. J gave up 3 bases and V 1 base, and 3 bases lay outside the gene matches. The CDR3 runs 15 residues. CDR3 region: CASSEWDSLGNTIYF. CDR3 bases: TGTGCCAGCAGTGAATGGGACAGTCTTGGAAACACCATATATTTT. Full variable domain (outside the CDR3, taken from reference TRBV25-1 and TRBJ1-3): EADIYQTPRYLVIGTGKKITLECSQTMGHDKMYWYQQDPGMELHLIHYSYGVNSTEKGDLSSESTVSRIRTEHFPLTLESARPSHTSQYLCASSEWDSLGNTIYFGEGSWLTVV.

This clonotype was seen many times. The CDR3 DNA sequence: TGTGCCAGCAGTTGGGGGACAAGCAATCAGCCCCAGCATTTT. It yields the protein CASSWGTSNQPQHF. The chain links TRBV28 to TRBJ1-5, with D possibly being TRBD1 (6 bases). Trimming stripped 4 bases from V and 1 base from J, with 8 bases between. Germline V lookup: CDR1 MDHEN, CDR2 SYDVKM. This CDR3 has 14 amino acids. Using reference TRBV28 and TRBJ1-5 for the parts outside the CDR3, the full variable domain is DVKVTQSSRYLVKRTGEKVFLECVQDMDHENMFWYRQDPGLGLRLIYFSYDVKMKEKGDIPEGYSVSREKKERFSLILESASTNQTSMYLCASSWGTSNQPQHFGDGTRLSIL.

The gene calls are TRBV28 and TRBJ2-4; TRBD1 matches at 7 bases. This CDR3 region has 13 residues. The junction had 3 bases not matched to a gene; V was cut back by 5 bases and J by 5 bases. Germline loops: CDR1 MDHEN, CDR2 SYDVKM. CDR3 loop: CASSLGQENIQYF. CDR3 sequence (DNA): TGTGCCAGCAGTCTCGGACAGGAAAACATTCAGTACTTC.

V usage is TRBV12-3 or TRBV12-4 and J usage is TRBJ2-2; D not resolved. With 2 bases removed from V and 1 base from J, the gap between germline ends came to 11 bases. The CDR3 totals 16 residues. CDR3 nucleotide sequence: TGTGCCAGCAGTTTAAAGAGACCCCTGAACACCGGGGAGCTGTTTTTT. Its translation is CASSLKRPLNTGELFF.

The rearrangement links TRBV5-4 to TRBJ1-2, with 7 bases that match TRBD1. The V gene's germline CDR1 is SGHNT and CDR2 YYREEE (reference sequence). The CDR3 is made up of 14 amino acids. Trimming at V came to 0 bases and at J to 4 bases, leaving 3 bases not matched to a gene. The CDR3, as DNA: TGTGCCAGCAGCTTGGAGGGGGCCCTCTATGGCTACACCTTC. Protein: CASSLEGALYGYTF. Full variable domain (missing parts from reference TRBV5-4 and TRBJ1-2): ETGVTQSPTHLIKTRGQQVTLRCSSQSGHNTVSWYQQALGQGPQFIFQYYREEENGRGNFPPRFSGLQFPNYSSELNVNALELDDSALYLCASSLEGALYGYTFGSGTRLTVV.

The chain carries TRBV20-1 and TRBJ2-7; TRBD2 matches 9 bases. The CDR3 totals 15 residues. In germline, CDR1 is DFQATT, CDR2 SNEGSKA (reference sequence). J lost 5 bases, V lost 0 bases, and 8 bases had no gene match. The CDR3 spells CSARDPRGRAHEQYF. The CDR3 nucleotides are TGCAGTGCTAGAGATCCTCGCGGGAGGGCCCACGAGCAGTACTTC.

This clonotype occurred a few times. The chain recombines TRBV20-1 with TRBJ2-2; D is possibly TRBD1 or TRBD2 (5 bases each). Trimming pared 3 bases from V and 0 bases from J, leaving 23 bases between. The germline gives CDR1 DFQATT, CDR2 SNEGSKA (reference sequence). The CDR3 spans 19 residues. In DNA, the CDR3 is TGCAGTGCTAGTCCCTATGGGTTTTTGGGACCAGCGAACACCGGGGAGCTGTTTTTT. This sequence encodes CSASPYGFLGPANTGELFF.

Of note for this clonotype: A junction boundary mismatches the germline segment, possibly from a read error. This chain links TRBV5-1 with TRBJ2-1, with D perhaps matching TRBD2 (5 bases). The CDR3 has 15 amino acids. Germline values: CDR1 SGHRS, CDR2 YFSETQ. CDR3 protein: CASSLDWASNNEQFF. The CDR3 DNA reads as TGTGCCAGCAGCTTAGATTGGGCTAGCAACAATGAGCAGTTCTTC.

With regard to this clonotype: This clone may be a read error of a much larger clone one base away. V is TRBV5-1 and J is TRBJ1-1; D is unresolved. From germline, CDR1 is SGHRS and CDR2 YFSETQ. The CDR3 extends over 14 amino acids. CDR3 sequence reads: CASSLGTQNTEASF. As DNA, the CDR3 is TGCGCCAGCAGCTTGGGCACCCAGAACACTGAAGCTTCCTTT.

This clonotype occurred once. The chain couples TRBV4-2 to TRBJ2-2; 13 bases fit TRBD2. Losses at the gene ends were 0 bases for V and 6 bases for J; bases not matched to a gene: 4. The CDR3 consists of 17 residues. Germline assignment: CDR1 LGHNA and CDR2 YNFKEQ. The CDR3 DNA follows: TGTGCCAGCAGCCAAGACGGGACTAGCGGGAATTCCGGGGAGCTGTTTTTT. Amino acid sequence: CASSQDGTSGNSGELFF.